This TCR beta chain was recorded in a study of T cells in Graves' hyperthyroidism and ophthalmopathy. Study in general: Once the initial diagnosis was made, peripheral blood was obtained before any treatment. General study results and limits: Blood also held most thyroid clonotypes expanded beyond 0.001.

With regard to this clonotype: Antigen unknown.

Each patient was aged 18 to 65 and had newly diagnosed hyperthyroidism of under 2 months' duration. TCR beta CDR3 region amplification was performed from RNA transcripts. Researchers ran a first-round RT-PCR on the TCR CDR3 using the HTBI primer set. TCRdb passed the multiplex PCR reads through MiXCR, listing each CDR3 protein once. The table shows approximately 400,000 distinct CDR3 sequences, with under 15% occurring only once. Trimming cost V 6 bases and J 5 bases, with 26 bases left between them. Germline loops: CDR1 MNHEY, CDR2 SMNVEV (reference sequence). This CDR3 comprises 18 residues. This clonotype was sampled from a woman in her 30s with Graves' hyperthyroidism. Sequences were obtained from blood. This chain uses TRBV27 with TRBJ2-1; a possible D gene is TRBD2 (7 bases). Written as DNA, the CDR3 is TGTGCCAGCAGCGTGGGGGGGGGGGGCGGGAGATACGACAATGAGCAGTTCTTC. Amino acid sequence: CASSVGGGGGRYDNEQFF.